Sequencing of this T cell receptor beta chain was carried out in a study of identical twins. A single record per CDR3 protein comes from TCRdb applying MiXCR to the 5' RACE reads. The profile shows around 290,000 distinct CDR3 sequences, 8% to 9.5% of them singletons. These data are also associated with another study on yellow fever vaccine responses in identical twins.

The origin of this receptor is a young woman in good health. Sequencing used CD8+ T cells sorted from blood.

As DNA, the CDR3 is TGTGCCAGCAGCTCACACAGCCGGGGTTTCTCCTACAATGAGCAGTTCTTC. Its translation is CASSSHSRGFSYNEQFF. The chain is built from TRBV5-5 and TRBJ2-1; maybe TRBD2 (5 bases). Trimming pared 3 bases from V and 0 bases from J, leaving 16 bases between. CDR1 and CDR2 from the germline V gene are SGHKS and YYEKEE (reference sequence). The CDR3 is made up of 17 amino acids.